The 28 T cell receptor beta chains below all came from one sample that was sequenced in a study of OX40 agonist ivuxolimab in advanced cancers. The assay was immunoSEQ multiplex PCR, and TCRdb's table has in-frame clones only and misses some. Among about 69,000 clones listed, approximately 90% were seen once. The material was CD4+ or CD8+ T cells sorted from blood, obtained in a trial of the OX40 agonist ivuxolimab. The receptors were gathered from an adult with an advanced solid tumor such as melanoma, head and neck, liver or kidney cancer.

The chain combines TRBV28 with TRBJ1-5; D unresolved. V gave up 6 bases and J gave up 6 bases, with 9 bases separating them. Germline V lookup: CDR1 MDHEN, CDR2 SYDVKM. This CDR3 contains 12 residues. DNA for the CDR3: TGTGCCAGCAGGAAAGGCCCTCAGCCCCAGCATTTT. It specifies CASRKGPQPQHF. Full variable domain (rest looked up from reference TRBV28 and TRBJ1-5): DVKVTQSSRYLVKRTGEKVFLECVQDMDHENMFWYRQDPGLGLRLIYFSYDVKMKEKGDIPEGYSVSREKKERFSLILESASTNQTSMYLCASRKGPQPQHFGDGTRLSIL.

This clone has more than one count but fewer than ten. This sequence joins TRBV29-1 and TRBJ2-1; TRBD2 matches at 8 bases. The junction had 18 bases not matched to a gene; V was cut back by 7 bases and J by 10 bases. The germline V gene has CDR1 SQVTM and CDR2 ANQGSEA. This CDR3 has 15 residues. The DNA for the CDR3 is TGCAGCGCGCAAAGGGGGGCGGGAGGCCACGGAGAGCAGTTCTTC. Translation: CSAQRGAGGHGEQFF.

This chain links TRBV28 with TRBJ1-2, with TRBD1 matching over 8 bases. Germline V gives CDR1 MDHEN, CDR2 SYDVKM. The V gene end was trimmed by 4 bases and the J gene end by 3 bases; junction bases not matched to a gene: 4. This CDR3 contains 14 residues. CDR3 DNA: TGTGCCAGCAGTTCAGGGGGCGCAGACTATGGCTACACCTTC. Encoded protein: CASSSGGADYGYTF.

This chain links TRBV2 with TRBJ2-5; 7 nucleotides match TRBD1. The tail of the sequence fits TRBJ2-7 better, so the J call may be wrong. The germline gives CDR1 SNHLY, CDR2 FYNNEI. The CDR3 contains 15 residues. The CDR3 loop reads CASRQAGTASYEQYF. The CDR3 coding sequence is TGTGCCAGCAGACAAGCCGGGACAGCATCCTACGAGCAGTACTTC.

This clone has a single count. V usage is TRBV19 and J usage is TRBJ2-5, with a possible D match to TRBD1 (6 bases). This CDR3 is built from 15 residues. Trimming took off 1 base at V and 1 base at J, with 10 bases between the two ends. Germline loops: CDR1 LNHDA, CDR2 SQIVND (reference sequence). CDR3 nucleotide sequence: TGTGCCAGTAGTATAGCGGCAGGGGTCCAAGAGACCCAGTACTTC. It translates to CASSIAAGVQETQYF.

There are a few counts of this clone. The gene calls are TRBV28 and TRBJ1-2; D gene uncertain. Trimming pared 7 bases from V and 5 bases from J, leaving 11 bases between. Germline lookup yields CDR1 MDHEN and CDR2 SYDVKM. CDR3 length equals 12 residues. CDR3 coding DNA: TGTGCCAGCACCTTCGGTCCATATGGCTACACCTTC. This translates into CASTFGPYGYTF.

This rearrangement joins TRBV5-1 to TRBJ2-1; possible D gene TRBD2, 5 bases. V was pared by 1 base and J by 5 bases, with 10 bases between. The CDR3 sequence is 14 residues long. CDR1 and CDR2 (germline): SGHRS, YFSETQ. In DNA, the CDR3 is TGCGCCAGCAGCTTGCGGCTAGCCAACAATGAGCAGTTCTTC. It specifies CASSLRLANNEQFF.

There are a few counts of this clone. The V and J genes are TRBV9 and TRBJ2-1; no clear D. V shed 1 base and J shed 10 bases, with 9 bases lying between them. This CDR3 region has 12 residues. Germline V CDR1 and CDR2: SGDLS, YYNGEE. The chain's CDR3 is CASSVRETEQFF. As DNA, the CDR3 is TGTGCCAGCAGCGTAAGGGAAACCGAGCAGTTCTTC.

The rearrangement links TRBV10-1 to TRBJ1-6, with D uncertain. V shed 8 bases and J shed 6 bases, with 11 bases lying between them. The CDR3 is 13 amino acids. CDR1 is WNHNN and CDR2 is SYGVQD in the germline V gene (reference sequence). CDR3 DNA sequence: TGCGCCAGCTCCGAAGGGCGTAATTCACCCCTCCACTTT. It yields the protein CASSEGRNSPLHF.

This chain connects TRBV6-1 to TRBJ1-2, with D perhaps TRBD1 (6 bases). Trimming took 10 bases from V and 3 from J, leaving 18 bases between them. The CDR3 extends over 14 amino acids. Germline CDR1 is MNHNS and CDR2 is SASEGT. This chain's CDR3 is CAIRQAVGHYGYTF. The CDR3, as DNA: TGTGCCATCAGACAGGCAGTGGGCCACTATGGCTACACCTTC.

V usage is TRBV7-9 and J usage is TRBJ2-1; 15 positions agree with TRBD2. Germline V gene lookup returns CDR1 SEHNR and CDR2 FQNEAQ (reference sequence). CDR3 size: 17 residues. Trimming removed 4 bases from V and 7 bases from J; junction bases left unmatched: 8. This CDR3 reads CASSWFRTSGRGNEQFF. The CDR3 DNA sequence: TGTGCCAGCAGCTGGTTTAGGACTAGCGGGAGGGGGAATGAGCAGTTCTTC.

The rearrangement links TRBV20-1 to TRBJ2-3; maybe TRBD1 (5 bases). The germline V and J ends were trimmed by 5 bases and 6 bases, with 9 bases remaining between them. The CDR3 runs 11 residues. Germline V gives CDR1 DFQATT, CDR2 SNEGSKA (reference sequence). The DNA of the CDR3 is TGCAGTGCTCTCAGGGCCGATACGCAGTATTTT. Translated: CSALRADTQYF.

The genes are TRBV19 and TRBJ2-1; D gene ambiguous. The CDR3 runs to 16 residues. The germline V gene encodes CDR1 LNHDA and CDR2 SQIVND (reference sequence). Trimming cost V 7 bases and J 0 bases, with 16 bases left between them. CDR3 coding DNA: TGTGCCAGTAATTTGGCCGGTGACTCCTCCTACAATGAGCAGTTCTTC. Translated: CASNLAGDSSYNEQFF.

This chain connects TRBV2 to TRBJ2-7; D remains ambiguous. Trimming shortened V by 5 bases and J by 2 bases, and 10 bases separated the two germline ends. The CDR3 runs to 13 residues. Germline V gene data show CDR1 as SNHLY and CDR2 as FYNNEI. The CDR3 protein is CASSLGRTYEQYF. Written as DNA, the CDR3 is TGTGCCAGCAGTTTAGGCCGGACCTACGAGCAGTACTTC.

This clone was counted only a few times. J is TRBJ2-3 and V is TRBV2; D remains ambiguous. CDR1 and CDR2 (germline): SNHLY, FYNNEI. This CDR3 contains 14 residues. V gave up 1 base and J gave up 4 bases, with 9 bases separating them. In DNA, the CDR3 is TGTGCCAGCAGTGAAGTTTTCGGTGCAGATACGCAGTATTTT. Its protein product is CASSEVFGADTQYF.

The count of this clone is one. The CDR3 sequence: CASSQVLGGSGANVLTF. The CDR3 DNA follows: TGTGCCAGCAGCCAAGTACTTGGTGGGTCTGGGGCCAACGTCCTGACTTTC. This sequence joins TRBV4-2 and TRBJ2-6; D unclear. Looked up from germline, CDR1 is LGHNA and CDR2 is YNFKEQ. The CDR3 covers 17 residues. V was clipped by 1 base and J by 1 base, with 11 bases between them.

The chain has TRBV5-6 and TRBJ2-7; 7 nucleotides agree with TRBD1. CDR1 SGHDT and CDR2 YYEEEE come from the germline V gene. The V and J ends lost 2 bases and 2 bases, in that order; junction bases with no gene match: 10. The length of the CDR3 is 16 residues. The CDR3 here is CASSLIPATGTYEQYF. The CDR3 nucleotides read TGTGCCAGCAGCTTAATCCCAGCGACAGGGACCTACGAGCAGTACTTC. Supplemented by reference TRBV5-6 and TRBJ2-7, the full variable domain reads DAGVTQSPTHLIKTRGQQVTLRCSPKSGHDTVSWYQQALGQGPQFIFQYYEEEERQRGNFPDRFSGHQFPNYSSELNVNALLLGDSALYLCASSLIPATGTYEQYFGPGTRLTVT.

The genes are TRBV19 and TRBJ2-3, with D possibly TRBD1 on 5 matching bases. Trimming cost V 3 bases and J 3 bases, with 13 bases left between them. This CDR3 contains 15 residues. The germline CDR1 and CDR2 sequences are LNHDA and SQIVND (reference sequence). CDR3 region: CASSIDGTGTDTQYF. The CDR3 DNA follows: TGTGCCAGTAGTATTGACGGAACAGGTACAGATACGCAGTATTTT.

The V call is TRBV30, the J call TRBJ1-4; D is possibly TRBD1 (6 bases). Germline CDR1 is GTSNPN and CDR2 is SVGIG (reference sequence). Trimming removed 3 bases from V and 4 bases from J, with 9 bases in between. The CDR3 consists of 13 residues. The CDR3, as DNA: TGTGCCTGGAGCCAACAGGGTAATGAAAAACTGTTTTTT. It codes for CAWSQQGNEKLFF.

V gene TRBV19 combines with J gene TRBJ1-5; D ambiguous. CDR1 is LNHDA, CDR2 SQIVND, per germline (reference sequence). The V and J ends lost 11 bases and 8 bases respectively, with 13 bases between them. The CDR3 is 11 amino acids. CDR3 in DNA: TGTGCCGGCGGGCAGTGGGAGCCCCAGCATTTT. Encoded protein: CAGGQWEPQHF.

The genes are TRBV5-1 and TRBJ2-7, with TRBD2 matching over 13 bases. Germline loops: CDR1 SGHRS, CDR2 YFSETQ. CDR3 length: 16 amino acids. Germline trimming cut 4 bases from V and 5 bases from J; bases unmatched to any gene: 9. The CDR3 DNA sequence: TGCGCCAGCAGCGGGGGAGGACTAGCGGGAGTTAACGAGCAGTACTTC. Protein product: CASSGGGLAGVNEQYF.

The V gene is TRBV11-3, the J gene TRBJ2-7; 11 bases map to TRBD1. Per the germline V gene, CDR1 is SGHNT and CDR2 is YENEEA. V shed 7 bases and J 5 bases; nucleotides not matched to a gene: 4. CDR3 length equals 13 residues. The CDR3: CASKRTGGHEQYF. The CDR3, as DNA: TGTGCCAGCAAGAGGACAGGGGGCCACGAGCAGTACTTC. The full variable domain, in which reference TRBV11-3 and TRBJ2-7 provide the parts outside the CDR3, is EAGVVQSPRYKIIEKKQPVAFWCNPISGHNTLYWYLQNLGQGPELLIRYENEEAVDDSQLPKDRFSAERLKGVDSTLKIQPAELGDSAVYLCASKRTGGHEQYFGPGTRLTVT.

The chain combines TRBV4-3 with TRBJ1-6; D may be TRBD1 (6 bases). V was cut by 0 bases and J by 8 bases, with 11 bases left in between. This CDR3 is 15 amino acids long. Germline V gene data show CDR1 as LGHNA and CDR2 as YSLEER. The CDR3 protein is CASSQEGAGDSPLHF. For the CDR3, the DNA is TGCGCCAGCAGCCAAGAGGGGGCAGGGGATTCACCCCTCCACTTT.

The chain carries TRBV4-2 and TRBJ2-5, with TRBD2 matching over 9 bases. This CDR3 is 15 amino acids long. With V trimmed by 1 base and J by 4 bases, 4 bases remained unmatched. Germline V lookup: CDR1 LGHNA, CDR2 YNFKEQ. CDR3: CASSQGSSGGETQYF. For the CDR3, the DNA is TGTGCCAGCAGCCAAGGGAGTAGCGGGGGAGAGACCCAGTACTTC.

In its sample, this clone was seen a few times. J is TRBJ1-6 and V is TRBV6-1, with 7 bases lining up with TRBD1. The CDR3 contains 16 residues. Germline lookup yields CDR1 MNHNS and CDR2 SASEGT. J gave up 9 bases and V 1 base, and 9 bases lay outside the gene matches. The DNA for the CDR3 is TGTGCCAGCAGTGAAGAAGGGGGCGAATCCCCTTCACCCCTCCACTTT. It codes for CASSEEGGESPSPLHF.

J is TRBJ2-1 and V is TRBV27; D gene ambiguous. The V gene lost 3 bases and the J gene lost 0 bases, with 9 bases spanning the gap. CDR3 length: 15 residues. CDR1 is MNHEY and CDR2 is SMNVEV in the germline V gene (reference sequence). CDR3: CASSLVLSSYNEQFF. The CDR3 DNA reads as TGTGCCAGCAGTTTGGTACTAAGCTCCTACAATGAGCAGTTCTTC.

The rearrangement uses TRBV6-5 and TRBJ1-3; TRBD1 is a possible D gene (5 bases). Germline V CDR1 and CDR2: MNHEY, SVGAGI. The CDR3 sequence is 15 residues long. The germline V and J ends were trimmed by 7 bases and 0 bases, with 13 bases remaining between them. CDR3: CASTTGLSSGNTIYF. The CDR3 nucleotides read TGTGCCAGCACCACAGGCCTCAGCTCTGGAAACACCATATATTTT.

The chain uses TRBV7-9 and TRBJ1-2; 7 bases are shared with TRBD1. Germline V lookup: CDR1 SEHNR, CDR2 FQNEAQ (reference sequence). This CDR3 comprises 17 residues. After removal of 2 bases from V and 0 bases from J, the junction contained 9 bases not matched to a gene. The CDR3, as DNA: TGTGCCAGCAGCTTATCCCCCTGGACAGGAGCTAACTATGGCTACACCTTC. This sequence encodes CASSLSPWTGANYGYTF. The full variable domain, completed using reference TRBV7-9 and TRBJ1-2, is DTGVSQNPRHKITKRGQNVTFRCDPISEHNRLYWYRQTLGQGPEFLTYFQNEAQLEKSRLLSDRFSAERPKGSFSTLEIQRTEQGDSAMYLCASSLSPWTGANYGYTFGSGTRLTVV.